This TCR beta chain is from a study of blood T cell repertoires in COVID-19. Study background: Sites in the United States, Italy and Spain provided acute and convalescent COVID-19 samples. T cells, B-cell-depleted T cells, or PBMCs supplied cDNA or gDNA.

Original analysis: It was from reference gene primer amplification that nucleated cell counts were estimated. The assay was immunoSEQ multiplex PCR, and TCRdb's table has in-frame clones only and misses some. V, J and clone size derive from that table, while D and trimming were established from the DNA sequence. This table holds about 220,000 clones, around 86% found once. Germline V CDR1 and CDR2: MDHEN, SYDVKM. Trimming took 7 bases from V and 11 from J, leaving 17 bases between them. The CDR3 has 12 amino acids. Seattle-derived patients entered the study during active infection and were followed longitudinally.

The TCR sequence derives from a woman in her seventies with COVID-19, enrolled during active disease. The source material was peripheral blood. The chain is built from TRBV28 and TRBJ1-1; unclear D gene. The CDR3 DNA reads TGTGCCAGCATCTCGACGGCCCAGCGGGCTTTCTTT. It yields the protein CASISTAQRAFF.